The 25 T cell receptor beta chains reported below all come from one sample, sequenced in a study of blood T cell repertoires in COVID-19. Profiling relied on immunoSEQ multiplex PCR, and the TCRdb table lists in-frame clones only, not all of them. The table includes a few hundred thousand clones, 89% detected once. Sequences were obtained from peripheral blood. These receptors came from a man in his forties with acute or convalescent COVID-19.

The chain carries TRBV7-2 and TRBJ2-7, with D possibly matching TRBD1 (6 bases). This CDR3 has 14 residues. Trimming removed 4 bases from V and 2 bases from J, with 12 bases in between. Per germline, CDR1 SGHTA and CDR2 FQGNSA. In DNA form, the CDR3 reads TGTGCCAGCAGCTCCCGGACAGCTACCTACGAGCAGTACTTC. Its translation is CASSSRTATYEQYF.

This chain links TRBV28 with TRBJ1-1, with 9 bases aligning to TRBD1. V lost 4 bases to trimming and J lost 9 bases; unmatched junction nucleotides: 3. The V gene's germline CDR1 is MDHEN and CDR2 SYDVKM. This CDR3 has 12 residues. CDR3 sequence reads: CASSSYRGQAFF. CDR3 DNA sequence: TGTGCCAGCAGTTCATACAGGGGGCAAGCTTTCTTT.

The chain is built from TRBV11-2 and TRBJ2-1; 8 nucleotides match TRBD1. The germline CDR1 and CDR2 sequences are SGHAT and FQNNGV. This CDR3 is built from 14 residues. Losses at the gene ends were 1 base for V and 5 bases for J; bases not matched to a gene: 1. The CDR3 here is CASSLVDRDNEQFF. Written as DNA, the CDR3 is TGTGCCAGCAGCTTAGTGGACAGGGACAATGAGCAGTTCTTC.

Written as DNA, the CDR3 is TGTGCCAGCAGTTACAGGTCAGGGAAACCCCTCCACTTT. Translation: CASSYRSGKPLHF. V gene TRBV6-7 combines with J gene TRBJ1-6, with D possibly being TRBD1 (5 bases). TRBV6-7 is filed as an ORF, its function uncertain. The V end lost 2 bases, the J end lost 12 bases, and 11 bases lay between the germline ends. This CDR3 has 13 amino acids.

V and J are TRBV30 and TRBJ2-1; D is possibly TRBD2 (6 bases). The CDR3 covers 13 residues. Germline values: CDR1 GTSNPN, CDR2 SVGIG (reference sequence). V was pared by 4 bases and J by 7 bases, with 14 bases between. Here the CDR3 reads CAWIIGSGNEQFF. The CDR3 bases are TGTGCCTGGATAATCGGGAGTGGGAATGAGCAGTTCTTC.

The gene calls are TRBV3-1 (or the pseudogene TRBV3-2) and TRBJ2-2; D call uncertain. CDR1 and CDR2 from the germline V gene are LGHDT and YNNKEL (reference sequence). CDR3 length equals 14 residues. V lost 5 bases to trimming and J lost 0 bases, with 7 bases between them. CDR3 loop: CASSITPNTGELFF. The DNA of the CDR3 is TGTGCCAGCAGCATAACTCCGAACACCGGGGAGCTGTTTTTT.

The V and J genes are TRBV28 and TRBJ1-5; D unresolved. The CDR3 spans 14 residues. The V and J ends lost 3 bases and 9 bases respectively, with 15 bases between them. Per germline, CDR1 MDHEN and CDR2 SYDVKM. The CDR3 DNA follows: TGTGCCAGCAGTTTTTTCGGGTTTTCAAGGCCCCAGCATTTT. Protein sequence: CASSFFGFSRPQHF.

This sequence joins TRBV19 and TRBJ2-7, with 9 nucleotides matching TRBD1. CDR1 is LNHDA and CDR2 is SQIVND in the germline V gene (reference sequence). CDR3 length equals 13 residues. The V and J ends lost 5 bases and 5 bases, in that order; junction bases with no gene match: 4. CDR3 bases: TGTGCCAGTAGTTGGACAGGGGCCGACGAGCAGTACTTC. Translated: CASSWTGADEQYF.

About this clone itself: One end of the junction is discordant with germline, which a read error may explain. The chain recombines TRBV7-7 with TRBJ2-1; D perhaps matches TRBD1 (6 bases). The CDR3 extends over 16 amino acids. Per the germline V gene, CDR1 is SSHAT and CDR2 is FNYEAQ (reference sequence). This CDR3 is CASSSHTGLSYNEQFF. CDR3 DNA sequence: TGTGCTAGCAGCTCTCATACAGGGTTGTCCTACAATGAGCAGTTCTTC.

This rearrangement joins TRBV4-1 to TRBJ1-4; D is unclear. V lost 1 base to trimming and J lost 6 bases, with 3 bases between them. CDR1 MGHRA and CDR2 YSYEKL come from the germline V gene. The CDR3 has 12 residues. The CDR3 sequence: CASSQAYEKLFF. CDR3 DNA: TGCGCCAGCAGCCAAGCTTATGAAAAACTGTTTTTT.

The chain recombines TRBV18 with TRBJ1-2; D remains ambiguous. The ends were cut back, 3 bases at V and 0 bases at J, with 14 bases in the middle. This CDR3 is 16 amino acids long. Germline lookup yields CDR1 KGHSH and CDR2 LQKENI. CDR3 loop: CASSPEWQPSNYGYTF. Here the CDR3 DNA reads TGTGCCAGCTCACCCGAATGGCAACCTTCTAACTATGGCTACACCTTC.

This clone has only one observation. The chain combines TRBV5-1 with TRBJ1-3; TRBD1 matches 12 bases. The germline CDR1 and CDR2 sequences are SGHRS and YFSETQ. The CDR3 contains 21 residues. V was pared by 4 bases and J by 1 base, with 18 bases of the junction left unmatched. CDR3 protein: CASSPVPGQGAVRTSGNTIYF. CDR3 sequence (DNA): TGCGCCAGCAGCCCCGTCCCGGGACAGGGGGCGGTAAGAACTTCTGGAAACACCATATATTTT. The complete variable domain, with remaining parts taken from reference TRBV5-1 and TRBJ1-3, reads KAGVTQTPRYLIKTRGQQVTLSCSPISGHRSVSWYQQTPGQGLQFLFEYFSETQRNKGNFPGRFSGRQFSNSRSEMNVSTLELGDSALYLCASSPVPGQGAVRTSGNTIYFGEGSWLTVV.

The V gene is TRBV4-1, the J gene TRBJ1-2; D uncertain. V lost 4 bases, J lost 8 bases, and 17 bases lay in between. The length of the CDR3 is 14 residues. Germline-derived CDR1 and CDR2 are MGHRA and YSYEKL. CDR3 nucleotides: TGCGCCAGCAGCCCCCGGGAGGAAAGGGAGGGCTACACCTTC. This encodes CASSPREEREGYTF.

This rearrangement joins TRBV7-9 to TRBJ2-6; D is unclear. V lost 2 bases and J lost 1, with 12 bases in between. This CDR3 is 17 amino acids long. Germline V lookup: CDR1 SEHNR, CDR2 FQNEAQ (reference sequence). The CDR3 spells CASSLLGLPSGANVLTF. In DNA form, the CDR3 reads TGTGCCAGCAGCTTACTTGGCCTCCCATCTGGGGCCAACGTCCTGACTTTC.

The chain uses TRBV9 and TRBJ2-4; weak D call: TRBD1 (6 bases). V gave up 4 bases and J gave up 5 bases, with 19 bases separating them. Germline V gene data show CDR1 as SGDLS and CDR2 as YYNGEE. The CDR3 loop spans 16 amino acids. CDR3 residues: CASSPRDTSDENIQYF. CDR3 nucleotide sequence: TGTGCCAGCAGCCCCCGGGACACGTCGGACGAAAACATTCAGTACTTC.

The chain links TRBV11-2 to TRBJ1-6, with D perhaps matching TRBD1 (6 bases). Per the germline V gene, CDR1 is SGHAT and CDR2 is FQNNGV. This CDR3 has 15 residues. Between the trimmed V and J ends, which lost 0 bases and 8 bases, there was a span of 11 bases. This CDR3 is CASSLEAGADSPLHF. CDR3 nucleotide sequence: TGTGCCAGCAGCTTAGAGGCAGGGGCTGATTCACCCCTCCACTTT.

DNA for the CDR3: TGTGCCAGCAGCTTAGAAGGTAGAGGAGTGACCCAGTACTTC. Translating it yields CASSLEGRGVTQYF. V and J are TRBV7-9 and TRBJ2-5, with D uncertain. This CDR3 contains 14 residues. Trimming removed 1 base at V and 7 bases at J, with 13 bases between. Germline CDR1 is SEHNR and CDR2 is FQNEAQ (reference sequence).

This rearrangement joins TRBV7-9 to TRBJ2-1; 8 bases map to TRBD2. V trimming: 2 bases; J trimming: 7 bases; junction bases outside the gene matches: 16. The CDR3 totals 18 residues. Germline CDR1 SEHNR, CDR2 FQNEAQ (reference sequence). CDR3 loop: CASSLIGRPGGSKNEQFF. Here the CDR3 DNA reads TGTGCCAGCAGCTTAATAGGACGGCCGGGAGGGTCTAAGAATGAGCAGTTCTTC. The variable domain in full, with the rest retrieved from reference TRBV7-9 and TRBJ2-1, is DTGVSQNPRHKITKRGQNVTFRCDPISEHNRLYWYRQTLGQGPEFLTYFQNEAQLEKSRLLSDRFSAERPKGSFSTLEIQRTEQGDSAMYLCASSLIGRPGGSKNEQFFGPGTRLTVL.

V usage is TRBV7-6 and J usage is TRBJ1-2, with a possible D match to TRBD1 (5 bases). The CDR3 contains 15 residues. Trimming stripped 2 bases from V and 0 bases from J, with 10 bases between. Germline CDR1 reads SGHVS; CDR2 reads FNYEAQ. CDR3 loop: CASSLSGQANYGYTF. In DNA, the CDR3 is TGTGCCAGCAGCTTATCAGGGCAAGCTAACTATGGCTACACCTTC.

This sequence joins TRBV28 and TRBJ1-2, with 7 bases fitting TRBD1. This CDR3 has 13 amino acids. The J segment lost 4 bases and the V segment lost 6 bases, leaving 5 bases of the junction unmatched. From germline, CDR1 is MDHEN and CDR2 SYDVKM. Written as DNA, the CDR3 is TGTGCCAGCAGGGAGGGGGCCGCCTATGGCTACACCTTC. It translates to CASREGAAYGYTF.

This chain joins TRBV19 and TRBJ1-5; no firm D call. V dropped 1 base and J dropped 9 bases, with 13 bases sitting between them. Germline CDR1 reads LNHDA; CDR2 reads SQIVND (reference sequence). The CDR3 extends over 14 amino acids. CDR3 in DNA: TGTGCCAGTAGTATAGGCGTTACAGTACGGCCCCAGCATTTT. This translates into CASSIGVTVRPQHF.

This sequence joins TRBV5-6 and TRBJ1-1; 7 nucleotides line up with TRBD1. CDR1 is SGHDT, CDR2 YYEEEE, per germline. The CDR3 length is 14 residues. J was trimmed by 5 bases and V by 4 bases; bases with no gene match: 8. CDR3 DNA: TGTGCCAGCAGCCAGGGTTCACAGGGGACTGAAGCTTTCTTT. Residues: CASSQGSQGTEAFF.

This chain links TRBV9 with TRBJ2-1; 8 nucleotides agree with TRBD1. Unmatched junction bases numbered 5, after V lost 4 bases and J lost 8 bases. The germline gives CDR1 SGDLS, CDR2 YYNGEE. CDR3 size: 13 residues. CDR3: CASSTGQGYEQFF. The DNA of the CDR3 is TGTGCCAGCAGCACTGGACAGGGCTATGAGCAGTTCTTC.

The chain joins TRBV7-9 to TRBJ2-1, with 8 bases fitting TRBD2. From germline, CDR1 is SEHNR and CDR2 FQNEAQ (reference sequence). The CDR3 is 16 amino acids. V was clipped by 6 bases and J by 7 bases; unmatched bases: 14. The CDR3 DNA reads TGTGCCAGCAGGCCCTCTACGGGGGGGGCCCGAAATGAGCAGTTCTTC. Its protein is CASRPSTGGARNEQFF.

This chain connects TRBV7-2 to TRBJ1-1; D is uncertain. CDR3 length: 12 residues. The V end was cut by 5 bases, the J end by 7 bases, with 11 bases between. The germline gives CDR1 SGHTA, CDR2 FQGNSA. Here the CDR3 reads CASSLRYLEAFF. The CDR3 DNA reads TGTGCCAGCAGCCTGCGCTACCTTGAAGCTTTCTTT.